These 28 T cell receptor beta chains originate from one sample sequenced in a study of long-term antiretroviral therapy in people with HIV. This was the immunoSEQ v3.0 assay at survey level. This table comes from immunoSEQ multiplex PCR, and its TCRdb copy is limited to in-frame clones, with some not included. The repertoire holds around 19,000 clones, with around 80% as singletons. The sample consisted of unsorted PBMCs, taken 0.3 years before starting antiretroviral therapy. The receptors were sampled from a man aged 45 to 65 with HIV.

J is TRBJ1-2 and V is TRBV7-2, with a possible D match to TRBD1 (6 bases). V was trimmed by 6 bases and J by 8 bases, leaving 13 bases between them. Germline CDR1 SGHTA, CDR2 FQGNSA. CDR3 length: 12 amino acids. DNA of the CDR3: TGTGCCAGCAGTTCACAGGGCTGGGGCTACACCTTC. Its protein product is CASSSQGWGYTF.

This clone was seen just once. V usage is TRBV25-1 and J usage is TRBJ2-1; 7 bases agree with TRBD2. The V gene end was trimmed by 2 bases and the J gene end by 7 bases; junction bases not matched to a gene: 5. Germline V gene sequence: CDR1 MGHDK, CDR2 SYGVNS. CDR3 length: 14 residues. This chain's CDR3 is CASSEGFGRNEQFF. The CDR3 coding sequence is TGTGCCAGCAGTGAAGGATTCGGGAGGAATGAGCAGTTCTTC.

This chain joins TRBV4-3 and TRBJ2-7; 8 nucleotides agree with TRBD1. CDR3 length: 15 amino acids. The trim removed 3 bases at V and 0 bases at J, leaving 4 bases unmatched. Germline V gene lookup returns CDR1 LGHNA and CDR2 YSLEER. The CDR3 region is CASSQGDRSSYEQYF. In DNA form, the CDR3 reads TGCGCCAGCAGCCAGGGGGACAGGAGCTCCTACGAGCAGTACTTC.

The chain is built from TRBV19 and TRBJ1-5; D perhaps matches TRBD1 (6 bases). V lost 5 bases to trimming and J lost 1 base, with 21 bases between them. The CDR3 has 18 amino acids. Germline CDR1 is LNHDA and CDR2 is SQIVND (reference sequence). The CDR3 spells CASSLRRGAFLSNQPQHF. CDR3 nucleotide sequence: TGTGCCAGTAGTCTGCGAAGGGGGGCTTTCTTAAGCAATCAGCCCCAGCATTTT.

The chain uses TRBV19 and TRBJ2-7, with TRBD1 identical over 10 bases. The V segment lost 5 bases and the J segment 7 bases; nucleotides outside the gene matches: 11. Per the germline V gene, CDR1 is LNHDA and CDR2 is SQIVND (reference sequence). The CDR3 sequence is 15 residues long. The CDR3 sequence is CASSLYRTGGWEQYF. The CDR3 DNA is TGTGCCAGTAGTCTATACCGGACAGGGGGATGGGAGCAGTACTTC. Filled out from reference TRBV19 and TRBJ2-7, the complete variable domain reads DGGITQSPKYLFRKEGQNVTLSCEQNLNHDAMYWYRQDPGQGLRLIYYSQIVNDFQKGDIAEGYSVSREKKESFPLTVTSAQKNPTAFYLCASSLYRTGGWEQYFGPGTRLTVT.

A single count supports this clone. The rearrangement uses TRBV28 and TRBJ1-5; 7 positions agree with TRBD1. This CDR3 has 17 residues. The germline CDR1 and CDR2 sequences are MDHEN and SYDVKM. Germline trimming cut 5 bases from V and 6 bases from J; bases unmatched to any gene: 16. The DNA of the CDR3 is TGTGCCAGCAGTCGACTTACCCGTGACAGGGTGGGTCAGCCCCAGCATTTT. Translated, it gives CASSRLTRDRVGQPQHF.

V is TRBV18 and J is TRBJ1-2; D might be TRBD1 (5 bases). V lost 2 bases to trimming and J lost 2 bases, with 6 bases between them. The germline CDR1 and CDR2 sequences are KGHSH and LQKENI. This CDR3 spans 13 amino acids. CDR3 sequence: CASSPSGNYGYTF. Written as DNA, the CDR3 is TGTGCCAGCTCACCATCAGGGAACTATGGCTACACCTTC.

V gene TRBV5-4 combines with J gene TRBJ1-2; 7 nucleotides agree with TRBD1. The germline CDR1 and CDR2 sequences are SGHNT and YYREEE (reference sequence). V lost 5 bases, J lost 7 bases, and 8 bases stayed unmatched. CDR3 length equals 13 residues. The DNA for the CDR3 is TGTGCCAGCAGGCAGGGACAGACCCTTGGCTACACCTTC. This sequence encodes CASRQGQTLGYTF.

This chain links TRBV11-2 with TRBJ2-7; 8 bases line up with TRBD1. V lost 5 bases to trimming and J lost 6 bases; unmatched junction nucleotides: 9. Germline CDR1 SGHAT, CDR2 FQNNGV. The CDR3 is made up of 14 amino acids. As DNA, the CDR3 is TGTGCCAGCAGCCTATGGACAGGGCCGGGCGAGCAGTACTTC. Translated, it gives CASSLWTGPGEQYF. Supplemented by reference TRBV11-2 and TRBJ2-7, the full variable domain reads EAGVAQSPRYKIIEKRQSVAFWCNPISGHATLYWYQQILGQGPKLLIQFQNNGVVDDSQLPKDRFSAERLKGVDSTLKIQPAKLEDSAVYLCASSLWTGPGEQYFGPGTRLTVT.

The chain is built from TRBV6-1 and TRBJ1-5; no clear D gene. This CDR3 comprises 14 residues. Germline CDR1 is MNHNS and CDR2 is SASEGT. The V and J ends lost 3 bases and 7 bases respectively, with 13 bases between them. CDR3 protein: CASSDRSAEQPQHF. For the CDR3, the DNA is TGTGCCAGCAGTGACAGGAGCGCGGAGCAGCCCCAGCATTTT.

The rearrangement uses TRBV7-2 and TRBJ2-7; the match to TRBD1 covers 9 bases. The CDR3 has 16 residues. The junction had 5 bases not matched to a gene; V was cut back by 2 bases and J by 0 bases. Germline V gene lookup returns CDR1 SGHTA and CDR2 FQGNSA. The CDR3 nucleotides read TGTGCCAGCAGCTTATTGAAGGGACAGGGCTCCTACGAGCAGTACTTC. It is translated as CASSLLKGQGSYEQYF.

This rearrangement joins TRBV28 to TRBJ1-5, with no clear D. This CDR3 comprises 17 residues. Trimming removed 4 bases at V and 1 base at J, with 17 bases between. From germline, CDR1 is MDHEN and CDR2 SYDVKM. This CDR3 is CASSSQGKGWSNQPQHF. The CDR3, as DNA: TGTGCCAGCAGTTCTCAAGGGAAAGGTTGGAGCAATCAGCCCCAGCATTTT.

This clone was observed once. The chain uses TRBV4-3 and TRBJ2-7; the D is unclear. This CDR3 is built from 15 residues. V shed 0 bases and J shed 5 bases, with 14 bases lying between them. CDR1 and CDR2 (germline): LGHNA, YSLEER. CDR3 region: CASSQDWVLGNEQYF. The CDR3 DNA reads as TGCGCCAGCAGCCAAGATTGGGTATTAGGTAACGAGCAGTACTTC.

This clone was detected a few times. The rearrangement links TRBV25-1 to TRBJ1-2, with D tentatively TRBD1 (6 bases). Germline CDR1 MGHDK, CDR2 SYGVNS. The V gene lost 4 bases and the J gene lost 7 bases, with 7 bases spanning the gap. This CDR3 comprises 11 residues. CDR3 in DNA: TGTGCCAGCAGTGCAGGGGTTGGCTACACCTTC. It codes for CASSAGVGYTF.

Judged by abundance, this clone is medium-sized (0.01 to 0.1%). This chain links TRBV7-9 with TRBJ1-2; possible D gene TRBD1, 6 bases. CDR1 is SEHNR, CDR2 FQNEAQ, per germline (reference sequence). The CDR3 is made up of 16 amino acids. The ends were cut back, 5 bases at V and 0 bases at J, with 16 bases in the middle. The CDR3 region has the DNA TGTGCCAGCAGCGCCAAAAACAGGGAAGCTAACTATGGCTACACCTTC. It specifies CASSAKNREANYGYTF.

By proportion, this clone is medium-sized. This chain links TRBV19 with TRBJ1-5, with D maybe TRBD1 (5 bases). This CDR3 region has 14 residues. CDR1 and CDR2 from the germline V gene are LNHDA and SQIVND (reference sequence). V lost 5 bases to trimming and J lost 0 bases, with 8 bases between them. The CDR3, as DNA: TGTGCCAGTAGTTGGGGACTTAGCAATCAGCCCCAGCATTTT. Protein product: CASSWGLSNQPQHF. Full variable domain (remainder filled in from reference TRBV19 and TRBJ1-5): DGGITQSPKYLFRKEGQNVTLSCEQNLNHDAMYWYRQDPGQGLRLIYYSQIVNDFQKGDIAEGYSVSREKKESFPLTVTSAQKNPTAFYLCASSWGLSNQPQHFGDGTRLSIL.

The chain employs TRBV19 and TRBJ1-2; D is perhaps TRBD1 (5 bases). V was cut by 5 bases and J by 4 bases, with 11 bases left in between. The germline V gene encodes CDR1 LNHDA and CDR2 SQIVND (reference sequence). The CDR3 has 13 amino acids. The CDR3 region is CASSDVGGYGYTF. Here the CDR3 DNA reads TGTGCCAGTAGTGACGTGGGGGGCTATGGCTACACCTTC. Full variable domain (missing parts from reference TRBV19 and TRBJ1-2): DGGITQSPKYLFRKEGQNVTLSCEQNLNHDAMYWYRQDPGQGLRLIYYSQIVNDFQKGDIAEGYSVSREKKESFPLTVTSAQKNPTAFYLCASSDVGGYGYTFGSGTRLTVV.

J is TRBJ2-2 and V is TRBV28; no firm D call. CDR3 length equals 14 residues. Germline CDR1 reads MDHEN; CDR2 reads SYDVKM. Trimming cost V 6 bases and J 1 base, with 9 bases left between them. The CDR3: CASSPFLNTGELFF. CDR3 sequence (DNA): TGTGCCAGCAGCCCTTTCCTGAACACCGGGGAGCTGTTTTTT.

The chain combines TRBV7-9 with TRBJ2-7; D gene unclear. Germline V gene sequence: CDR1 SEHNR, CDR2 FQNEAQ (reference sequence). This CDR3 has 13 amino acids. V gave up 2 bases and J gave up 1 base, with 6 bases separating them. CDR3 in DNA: TGTGCCAGCAGCTTAATGGGTTCCTACGAGCAGTACTTC. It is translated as CASSLMGSYEQYF.

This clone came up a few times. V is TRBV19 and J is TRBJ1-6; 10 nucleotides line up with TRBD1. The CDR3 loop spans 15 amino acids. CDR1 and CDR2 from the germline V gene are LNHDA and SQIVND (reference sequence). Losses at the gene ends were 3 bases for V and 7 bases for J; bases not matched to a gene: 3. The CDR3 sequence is CASSMRGQGNSPLHF. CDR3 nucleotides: TGTGCCAGTAGTATGAGGGGACAGGGGAATTCACCCCTCCACTTT.

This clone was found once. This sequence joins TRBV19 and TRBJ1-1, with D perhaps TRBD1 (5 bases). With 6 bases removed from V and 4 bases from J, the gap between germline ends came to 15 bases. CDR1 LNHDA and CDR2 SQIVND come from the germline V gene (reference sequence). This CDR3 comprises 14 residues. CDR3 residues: CASRQEGRSTEAFF. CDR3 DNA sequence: TGTGCCAGTAGGCAAGAGGGGAGGAGCACTGAAGCTTTCTTT.

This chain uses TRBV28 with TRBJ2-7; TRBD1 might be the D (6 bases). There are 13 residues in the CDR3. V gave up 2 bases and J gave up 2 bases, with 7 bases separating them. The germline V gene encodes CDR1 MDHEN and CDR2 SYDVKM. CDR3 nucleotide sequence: TGTGCCAGCAGTTTAGACAGGACCTACGAGCAGTACTTC. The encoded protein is CASSLDRTYEQYF.

Here the CDR3 reads CASSLNFKYNEQFF. The CDR3 DNA sequence: TGTGCCAGCAGCTTAAACTTCAAATACAATGAGCAGTTCTTC. The chain has TRBV7-2 and TRBJ2-1; D gene ambiguous. V lost 2 bases to trimming and J lost 4 bases, with 9 bases between them. This CDR3 comprises 14 residues. CDR1 and CDR2 (germline): SGHTA, FQGNSA.

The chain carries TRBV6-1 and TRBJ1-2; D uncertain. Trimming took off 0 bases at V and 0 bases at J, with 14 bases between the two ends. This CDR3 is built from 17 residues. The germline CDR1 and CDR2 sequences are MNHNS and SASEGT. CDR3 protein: CASSEALYTTANYGYTF. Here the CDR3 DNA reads TGTGCCAGCAGTGAAGCACTATATACTACAGCTAACTATGGCTACACCTTC.

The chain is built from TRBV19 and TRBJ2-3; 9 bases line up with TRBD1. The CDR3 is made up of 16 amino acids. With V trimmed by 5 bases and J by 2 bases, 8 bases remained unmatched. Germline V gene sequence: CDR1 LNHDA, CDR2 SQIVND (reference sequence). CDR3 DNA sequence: TGTGCCAGTAGTCCTAGGACAGGGGCCCCCACAGATACGCAGTATTTT. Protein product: CASSPRTGAPTDTQYF.

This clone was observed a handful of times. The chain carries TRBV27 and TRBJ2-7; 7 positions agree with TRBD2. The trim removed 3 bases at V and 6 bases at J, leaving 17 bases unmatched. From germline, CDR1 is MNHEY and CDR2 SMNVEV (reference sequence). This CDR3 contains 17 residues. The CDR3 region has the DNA TGTGCCAGCAGTTTGCGTTCTTATAGCGGGCCTGCGGGCGAGCAGTACTTC. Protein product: CASSLRSYSGPAGEQYF.

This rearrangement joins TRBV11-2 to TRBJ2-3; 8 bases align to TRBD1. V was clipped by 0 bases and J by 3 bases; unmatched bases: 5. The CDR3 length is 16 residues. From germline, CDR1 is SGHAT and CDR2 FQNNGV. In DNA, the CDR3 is TGTGCCAGCAGCTTAGATCCAGGGGGCCTTACAGATACGCAGTATTTT. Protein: CASSLDPGGLTDTQYF. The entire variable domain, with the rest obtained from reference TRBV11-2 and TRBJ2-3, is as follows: EAGVAQSPRYKIIEKRQSVAFWCNPISGHATLYWYQQILGQGPKLLIQFQNNGVVDDSQLPKDRFSAERLKGVDSTLKIQPAKLEDSAVYLCASSLDPGGLTDTQYFGPGTRLTVL.

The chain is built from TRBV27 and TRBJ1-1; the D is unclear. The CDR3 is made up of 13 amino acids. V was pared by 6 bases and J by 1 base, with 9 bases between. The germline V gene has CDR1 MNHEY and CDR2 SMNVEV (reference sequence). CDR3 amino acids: CASRVSRNTEAFF. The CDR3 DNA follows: TGTGCCAGCAGGGTTTCGCGGAACACTGAAGCTTTCTTT.